These 25 T cell receptor beta chains were sequenced from one sample in a study of shared clonotypes between healthy human individuals. Selected positively for CCR7 and CD45RO-negative, naive CD8 cells excluded terminally differentiated effector memory CD45RA+ cells. The data were produced by immunoSEQ multiplex PCR, yet TCRdb's version contains in-frame clones alone and is incomplete. The sample consists of more than 2 million clones, roughly 95% of them appearing once. Sample: naive CD8+ T cells sorted from blood. The source is a man aged 18 to 29 in good health.

The chain recombines TRBV12-5 with TRBJ2-7, with D tentatively TRBD2 (6 bases). V lost 8 bases, J lost 3 bases, and 14 bases lay in between. The CDR3 is made up of 13 amino acids. Germline V CDR1 and CDR2: LGHNT, FRNRAP. The CDR3 protein is CASTSGLYYEQYF. The DNA for the CDR3 is TGTGCTAGTACCAGCGGGTTATACTACGAGCAGTACTTC.

The V call is TRBV6-1, the J call TRBJ2-1; the D gene is possibly TRBD2 (6 bases). V shed 1 base and J shed 15 bases, with 13 bases lying between them. The length of the CDR3 is 12 residues. From germline, CDR1 is MNHNS and CDR2 SASEGT. CDR3 in DNA: TGTGCCAGCAGTGAAGGGAGGGAGAGGGGGTTCTTC. Residues: CASSEGRERGFF.

This sequence joins TRBV7-9 and TRBJ1-4; no clear D. CDR1 is SEHNR, CDR2 FQNEAQ, per germline (reference sequence). V lost 0 bases to trimming and J lost 4 bases, with 6 bases between them. CDR3 size: 14 residues. The CDR3 nucleotides are TGTGCCAGCAGCTTAGCAGACGGTAATGAAAAACTGTTTTTT. Its translation: CASSLADGNEKLFF.

The V and J genes are TRBV27 and TRBJ1-5; D is uncertain. V dropped 0 bases and J dropped 2 bases, with 11 bases sitting between them. Germline lookup yields CDR1 MNHEY and CDR2 SMNVEV (reference sequence). CDR3 size: 16 residues. The CDR3: CASSLSSPGGNQPQHF. CDR3 nucleotide sequence: TGTGCCAGCAGTTTATCATCGCCAGGAGGCAATCAGCCCCAGCATTTT.

This clone was counted a few times. The V call is TRBV4-3, the J call TRBJ2-7; 10 bases line up with TRBD2. The CDR3 spans 16 residues. V lost 4 bases and J lost 0; bases outside the gene matches: 6. CDR1 and CDR2 from the germline V gene are LGHNA and YSLEER. CDR3 nucleotide sequence: TGCGCCAGCAGCCTGCTAGCGGGGGAGGACTCCTACGAGCAGTACTTC. The encoded protein is CASSLLAGEDSYEQYF.

The chain employs TRBV25-1 and TRBJ2-3, with D unclear. The CDR3 covers 13 residues. The V gene lost 5 bases and the J gene lost 2 bases, with 8 bases spanning the gap. Germline CDR1 and CDR2: MGHDK and SYGVNS. CDR3 residues: CASSYGATDTQYF. For the CDR3, the DNA is TGTGCCAGCAGTTACGGAGCCACAGATACGCAGTATTTT.

The chain joins TRBV5-4 to TRBJ1-4; D ambiguous. Deletions cut 5 bases from V and 4 bases from J, with 6 bases between. This CDR3 is 12 amino acids long. Germline values: CDR1 SGHNT, CDR2 YYREEE (reference sequence). DNA for the CDR3: TGTGCCAGCAGTATACATAATGAAAAACTGTTTTTT. This translates into CASSIHNEKLFF.

Points on this clone: One junction end disagrees with the germline gene, perhaps due to a read error. The chain employs TRBV6-5 and TRBJ1-1; D is undetermined. Germline V gives CDR1 MNHEY, CDR2 SVGAGI. CDR3 length: 13 amino acids. CDR3 amino acids: CASNYGVETEAFF. CDR3 DNA: TGTGCCAGCAATTACGGGGTGGAGACTGAAGCTTTCTTT.

Turning to this clone: Different DNA sequences within this sample yield the same CDR3. The V gene is TRBV7-2, the J gene TRBJ2-1; D is undetermined. The germline gives CDR1 SGHTA, CDR2 FQGNSA. V gave up 1 base and J gave up 4 bases, with 5 bases separating them. The CDR3 runs 13 residues. CDR3 DNA sequence: TGTGCCAGCAGCTTAGATCAGTACAATGAGCAGTTCTTC. Translation: CASSLDQYNEQFF.

This chain links TRBV6-5 with TRBJ2-3; no reliable D call. The germline V and J ends were trimmed by 5 bases and 0 bases, with 12 bases remaining between them. Germline assignment: CDR1 MNHEY and CDR2 SVGAGI. This CDR3 contains 15 residues. The CDR3 bases are TGTGCCAGCAGTCCCCTGGACGGCAGCACAGATACGCAGTATTTT. It codes for CASSPLDGSTDTQYF.

The J gene is TRBJ2-1, the V gene TRBV6-1; TRBD1 or TRBD2 may be the D gene (5 bases each). CDR1 and CDR2 from the germline V gene are MNHNS and SASEGT. V shed 7 bases and J shed 6 bases, with 16 bases lying between them. CDR3 size: 14 residues. The CDR3 protein is CASKSLAGPNEQFF. In DNA form, the CDR3 reads TGTGCCAGCAAGTCGCTAGCAGGGCCCAATGAGCAGTTCTTC.

This clone was counted once. The chain combines TRBV5-6 with TRBJ2-3, with D possibly matching TRBD2 (5 bases). The CDR3 spans 15 residues. V lost 2 bases to trimming and J lost 0 bases, with 10 bases between them. Germline CDR1 is SGHDT and CDR2 is YYEEEE. The CDR3 nucleotides read TGTGCCAGCAGCTTCTATGGAGGTAGCACAGATACGCAGTATTTT. Translated: CASSFYGGSTDTQYF.

The chain carries TRBV14 and TRBJ2-7; 7 nucleotides align to TRBD1. The junction had 7 bases not matched to a gene; V was cut back by 0 bases and J by 5 bases. The CDR3 has 15 amino acids. Per germline, CDR1 SGHDN and CDR2 FVKESK. The CDR3 sequence: CASSQETGTYHEQYF. The CDR3, as DNA: TGTGCCAGCAGCCAAGAGACAGGGACATACCACGAGCAGTACTTC.

V usage is TRBV27 and J usage is TRBJ1-5; tentatively, D is TRBD1 (6 bases). The CDR3 contains 17 residues. Germline CDR1 reads MNHEY; CDR2 reads SMNVEV (reference sequence). The V and J ends lost 5 bases and 3 bases respectively, with 20 bases between them. This chain's CDR3 is CASSIISIGGDNQPQHF. The CDR3 coding sequence is TGTGCCAGCAGTATCATTTCAATAGGGGGAGACAATCAGCCCCAGCATTTT.

The chain uses TRBV2 and TRBJ2-5; 11 bases are a match to TRBD2. The CDR3 covers 15 residues. Germline assignment: CDR1 SNHLY and CDR2 FYNNEI. V shed 6 bases and J 2 bases; nucleotides not matched to a gene: 5. CDR3 coding DNA: TGTGCCAGCAGGAACTTAGCGGGGGGGCAAGAGACCCAGTACTTC. Translation: CASRNLAGGQETQYF.

The CDR3 DNA follows: TGTGCCAGCAACTCATTACAATCTTCGAACTATGGCTACACCTTC. Translation gives CASNSLQSSNYGYTF. The gene calls are TRBV7-2 and TRBJ1-2; no clear D. The ends were cut back, 7 bases at V and 2 bases at J, with 17 bases in the middle. This CDR3 contains 15 residues. The germline gives CDR1 SGHTA, CDR2 FQGNSA.

This chain joins TRBV5-4 and TRBJ1-6; a possible D gene is TRBD1 (6 bases). Trimming pared 4 bases from V and 8 bases from J, leaving 16 bases between. The CDR3 contains 15 residues. Looked up from germline, CDR1 is SGHNT and CDR2 is YYREEE (reference sequence). CDR3 coding DNA: TGTGCCAGCAGCGAACAGGGAAGCTCGGATTCACCCCTCCACTTT. Its protein is CASSEQGSSDSPLHF.

Written as DNA, the CDR3 is TGTGCCAGCAGCGAGGGGGGTTACGAGCAGTACTTC. Its protein is CASSEGGYEQYF. The chain couples TRBV4-2 to TRBJ2-5; D is possibly TRBD1 or TRBD2 (6 bases each). The end of the DNA aligns better with TRBJ2-7, so the J call may be wrong. This CDR3 has 12 residues. CDR1 LGHNA and CDR2 YNFKEQ come from the germline V gene.

The genes are TRBV11-2 and TRBJ1-1, with D unclear. The germline V gene encodes CDR1 SGHAT and CDR2 FQNNGV. The V end lost 2 bases, the J end lost 6 bases, and 4 bases lay between the germline ends. There are 11 residues in the CDR3. This CDR3 reads CASSLYAEAFF. CDR3 DNA sequence: TGTGCCAGCAGCTTATATGCTGAAGCTTTCTTT.

The sample holds one count of this clone. The rearrangement links TRBV2 to TRBJ2-3; D is ambiguous. The germline gives CDR1 SNHLY, CDR2 FYNNEI. This CDR3 has 11 residues. Trimming pared 7 bases from V and 1 base from J, leaving 3 bases between. CDR3 DNA sequence: TGTGCCAGCACGGGCACAGATACGCAGTATTTT. Translated: CASTGTDTQYF.

This rearrangement joins TRBV7-9 to TRBJ1-2; D is uncertain. Per the germline V gene, CDR1 is SEHNR and CDR2 is FQNEAQ (reference sequence). The V end was cut by 7 bases, the J end by 4 bases, with 7 bases between. The CDR3 runs 11 residues. CDR3 sequence: CASTDSYGYTF. The CDR3 DNA follows: TGTGCCAGCACGGATAGCTATGGCTACACCTTC. The entire variable domain, with the rest obtained from reference TRBV7-9 and TRBJ1-2, is as follows: DTGVSQNPRHKITKRGQNVTFRCDPISEHNRLYWYRQTLGQGPEFLTYFQNEAQLEKSRLLSDRFSAERPKGSFSTLEIQRTEQGDSAMYLCASTDSYGYTFGSGTRLTVV.

The chain has TRBV11-2 and TRBJ2-1; 9 nucleotides line up with TRBD2. Trimming removed 0 bases from V and 3 bases from J; junction bases left unmatched: 6. Germline-derived CDR1 and CDR2 are SGHAT and FQNNGV. CDR3 size: 17 residues. CDR3 coding DNA: TGTGCCAGCAGCTTAGATGGCGGGAGGGCGATCTACAATGAGCAGTTCTTC. Translation: CASSLDGGRAIYNEQFF.

Note on this clone: Different DNA sequences within this sample yield the same CDR3. The chain joins TRBV5-6 to TRBJ2-7; D is perhaps TRBD2 (5 bases). Germline values: CDR1 SGHDT, CDR2 YYEEEE. This CDR3 is built from 14 residues. V lost 1 base and J lost 3, with 11 bases in between. The CDR3 nucleotides are TGTGCCAGCAGCTTGAGCCTAGCCGACTACGAGCAGTACTTC. Translation gives CASSLSLADYEQYF. The full variable domain, with the rest looked up from reference TRBV5-6 and TRBJ2-7, is DAGVTQSPTHLIKTRGQQVTLRCSPKSGHDTVSWYQQALGQGPQFIFQYYEEEERQRGNFPDRFSGHQFPNYSSELNVNALLLGDSALYLCASSLSLADYEQYFGPGTRLTVT.

The V call is TRBV6-5, the J call TRBJ2-1, with no clear D. CDR1 and CDR2 (germline): MNHEY, SVGAGI. This CDR3 contains 16 residues. Trimming pared 0 bases from V and 3 bases from J, leaving 12 bases between. CDR3 in DNA: TGTGCCAGCAGTTACTCGTCCGGCGACTTCTACAATGAGCAGTTCTTC. Amino acid sequence: CASSYSSGDFYNEQFF.

This sequence joins TRBV9 and TRBJ2-7; 7 bases line up with TRBD1. The CDR3 has 15 amino acids. V lost 3 bases to trimming and J lost 3 bases; unmatched junction nucleotides: 9. Germline V gives CDR1 SGDLS, CDR2 YYNGEE. CDR3 region: CASSAEGTDLYEQYF. The CDR3 DNA follows: TGTGCCAGCAGCGCTGAGGGGACAGACCTCTACGAGCAGTACTTC.